Following are 32 T cell receptor beta chains from one sample sequenced in a study of cytomegalovirus exposure and HLA in healthy donors. Researchers ran the PCR with 60 Vbeta and 13 Jbeta primers. Only in-frame clones appear in the TCRdb table, and some are missing; sequencing was by immunoSEQ multiplex PCR. The repertoire holds about 180,000 clones, over 60% seen once, with around 1.5% in the top ten. The sequencing input was PBMCs. These receptors were collected from a man aged 18 to 29 in good health and CMV-seronegative.

The chain employs TRBV4-1 and TRBJ1-1, with D perhaps matching TRBD1 (5 bases). CDR1 and CDR2 (germline): MGHRA, YSYEKL. The CDR3 loop spans 12 amino acids. The ends were cut back, 4 bases at V and 4 bases at J, with 7 bases in the middle. In DNA form, the CDR3 reads TGCGCCAGCAGCCGGGGGGGCACTGAAGCTTTCTTT. Residues: CASSRGGTEAFF.

This sequence joins TRBV28 and TRBJ1-5; possibly TRBD1 for D (5 bases). The CDR3 runs to 13 residues. V shed 3 bases and J shed 7 bases, with 10 bases lying between them. Germline V gives CDR1 MDHEN, CDR2 SYDVKM. CDR3 sequence (DNA): TGTGCCAGCAGTTTTAGTCGGGGGCAGCCCCAGCATTTT. Protein: CASSFSRGQPQHF.

The V and J genes are TRBV6-1 and TRBJ2-2, with 12 bases aligning to TRBD2. Germline V gene lookup returns CDR1 MNHNS and CDR2 SASEGT. This CDR3 contains 17 residues. Trimming cost V 4 bases and J 5 bases; bases outside gene matches: 8. CDR3: CASSGRLAGVGTGELFF. The CDR3 DNA reads TGTGCCAGCAGTGGGCGACTAGCGGGAGTGGGGACCGGGGAGCTGTTTTTT.

V is TRBV7-9 and J is TRBJ2-1, with 8 positions matching TRBD1. V trimming: 6 bases; J trimming: 5 bases; junction bases outside the gene matches: 9. The CDR3 has 15 residues. Germline V gives CDR1 SEHNR, CDR2 FQNEAQ (reference sequence). CDR3 region: CASSRPGGLHNEQFF. The DNA of the CDR3 is TGTGCCAGCAGTCGACCAGGGGGCCTGCACAATGAGCAGTTCTTC.

This clone was picked up a small number of times. The chain couples TRBV6-5 to TRBJ1-2; tentatively, D is TRBD1 (5 bases). The germline V gene has CDR1 MNHEY and CDR2 SVGAGI. The CDR3 covers 12 residues. V was cut by 5 bases and J by 2 bases, with 6 bases left in between. CDR3 nucleotides: TGTGCCAGCAGTCGACAGAACTATGGCTACACCTTC. Protein product: CASSRQNYGYTF.

V is TRBV15 and J is TRBJ1-2; TRBD1 agrees at 7 bases. Trimming removed 2 bases from V and 8 bases from J; junction bases left unmatched: 8. Germline CDR1 LNHNV, CDR2 YYDKDF (reference sequence). The CDR3 sequence is 14 residues long. CDR3 nucleotide sequence: TGTGCCACCAGCAGACCAGACAGGGTTGGCGGCTACACCTTC. Translation: CATSRPDRVGGYTF.

The genes are TRBV6-6 and TRBJ1-3; no reliable D call. The V end was cut by 6 bases, the J end by 4 bases, with 13 bases between. Germline lookup yields CDR1 MNHNY and CDR2 SVGAGI (reference sequence). This CDR3 is built from 14 residues. CDR3 protein: CASRRRSTGNTIYF. For the CDR3, the DNA is TGTGCCAGCAGGCGCCGGAGTACCGGAAACACCATATATTTT.

The chain uses TRBV11-2 and TRBJ2-3; D gene ambiguous. The CDR3 spans 12 residues. V gave up 6 bases and J gave up 6 bases, with 10 bases separating them. CDR1 is SGHAT, CDR2 FQNNGV, per germline. CDR3 protein: CASSPRSDTQYF. As DNA, the CDR3 is TGTGCCAGCAGTCCTCGGTCGGATACGCAGTATTTT.

The V and J genes are TRBV30 and TRBJ2-3; tentatively, D is TRBD2 (7 bases). Germline lookup yields CDR1 GTSNPN and CDR2 SVGIG (reference sequence). V shed 2 bases and J shed 5 bases, with 11 bases lying between them. The CDR3 consists of 13 residues. The CDR3 loop reads CAWSLGGRDTQYF. In DNA form, the CDR3 reads TGTGCCTGGAGTCTCGGGGGGCGAGATACGCAGTATTTT.

This clone was picked up one time. The chain employs TRBV10-3 and TRBJ2-2; D possibly corresponds to TRBD2 (5 bases). The germline CDR1 and CDR2 sequences are ENHRY and SYGVKD. With 8 bases removed from V and 0 bases from J, the gap between germline ends came to 10 bases. The CDR3 sequence is 14 residues long. CDR3 amino acids: CAIYPGTNTGELFF. The CDR3 DNA follows: TGTGCCATCTACCCGGGGACGAACACCGGGGAGCTGTTTTTT.

This clone was observed a handful of times. This rearrangement joins TRBV7-8 to TRBJ2-7, with TRBD2 identical over 7 bases. Germline CDR1 is SGHVS and CDR2 is FQNEAQ. The CDR3 is 15 residues long. V was pared by 6 bases and J by 0 bases, with 8 bases of the junction left unmatched. In DNA form, the CDR3 reads TGTGCCAGCAGTCGAGCGGGATTCGCCTCCTACGAGCAGTACTTC. This sequence encodes CASSRAGFASYEQYF.

In its sample, this clone was seen a few times. The chain combines TRBV18 with TRBJ2-7; maybe TRBD1 (6 bases). The CDR3 spans 16 residues. The V end lost 0 bases, the J end lost 1 base, and 13 bases lay between the germline ends. From germline, CDR1 is KGHSH and CDR2 LQKENI. The CDR3 sequence: CASSPPDRYFSYEQYF. The CDR3 DNA reads TGTGCCAGCTCACCACCGGACAGATACTTTTCCTACGAGCAGTACTTC.

This sequence joins TRBV28 and TRBJ1-2; D is unresolved. The CDR3 length is 15 residues. Trimming took off 5 bases at V and 2 bases at J, with 15 bases between the two ends. Germline assignment: CDR1 MDHEN and CDR2 SYDVKM. The CDR3 region has the DNA TGTGCCAGCAGTCCCGATGCTCGGTGGAACTATGGCTACACCTTC. It codes for CASSPDARWNYGYTF.

The gene calls are TRBV9 and TRBJ1-5; D remains ambiguous. The CDR3 is 13 amino acids. V was pared by 0 bases and J by 9 bases, with 10 bases between. Germline loops: CDR1 SGDLS, CDR2 YYNGEE. In nucleotides, the CDR3 is TGTGCCAGCAGCGTAGATGTTGAGAGGCCCCAGCATTTT. Its translation is CASSVDVERPQHF.

The chain has TRBV7-6 and TRBJ2-3; TRBD2 agrees at 14 bases. Germline V gene lookup returns CDR1 SGHVS and CDR2 FNYEAQ. The CDR3 loop spans 20 amino acids. V was pared by 5 bases and J by 2 bases, with 15 bases of the junction left unmatched. The DNA of the CDR3 is TGTGCCAGCAGCCCCTCTTTGGGACTAGCGGGGGCTCCGACCACAGATACGCAGTATTTT. Its translation: CASSPSLGLAGAPTTDTQYF.

The table lists this clone with a few counts. The rearrangement joins TRBV6-1 to TRBJ1-4; 11 nucleotides line up with TRBD1. This CDR3 spans 15 amino acids. Losses at the gene ends were 7 bases for V and 3 bases for J; bases not matched to a gene: 4. CDR1 and CDR2 from the germline V gene are MNHNS and SASEGT. The CDR3 bases are TGTGCCAGCATCGGACAGGGGGCACCTAATGAAAAACTGTTTTTT. Its translation is CASIGQGAPNEKLFF.

The rearrangement links TRBV5-1 to TRBJ1-2; TRBD1 matches at 7 bases. The CDR3 contains 13 residues. In germline, CDR1 is SGHRS, CDR2 YFSETQ. V lost 7 bases to trimming and J lost 8 bases; unmatched junction nucleotides: 11. CDR3 DNA: TGCGCCAGCTCCGAACAGGGGTTTAGGGGCTACACCTTC. It yields the protein CASSEQGFRGYTF. The full variable domain, rest sourced from reference TRBV5-1 and TRBJ1-2, is KAGVTQTPRYLIKTRGQQVTLSCSPISGHRSVSWYQQTPGQGLQFLFEYFSETQRNKGNFPGRFSGRQFSNSRSEMNVSTLELGDSALYLCASSEQGFRGYTFGSGTRLTVV.

The J gene is TRBJ2-3, the V gene TRBV6-5; D gene unclear. V was cut by 0 bases and J by 6 bases, with 7 bases left in between. The germline V gene encodes CDR1 MNHEY and CDR2 SVGAGI. This CDR3 contains 13 residues. CDR3 DNA sequence: TGTGCCAGCAGTTACTCAACATCGGATACGCAGTATTTT. Translated, it gives CASSYSTSDTQYF.

The chain links TRBV5-6 to TRBJ2-3; 10 bases match TRBD1. CDR1 is SGHDT and CDR2 is YYEEEE in the germline V gene. The V and J ends lost 0 bases and 3 bases, in that order; junction bases with no gene match: 4. The CDR3 covers 16 residues. The CDR3: CASSLGLGQGTDTQYF. The CDR3, as DNA: TGTGCCAGCAGCTTGGGCCTGGGACAGGGGACAGATACGCAGTATTTT.

The chain recombines TRBV28 with TRBJ2-6, with no clear D. The CDR3 is made up of 15 amino acids. The germline gives CDR1 MDHEN, CDR2 SYDVKM. V lost 5 bases to trimming and J lost 1 base, with 9 bases between them. In nucleotides, the CDR3 is TGTGCCAGCAGTGCGACGGAGTCTGGGGCCAACGTCCTGACTTTC. Protein product: CASSATESGANVLTF.

The gene calls are TRBV19 and TRBJ2-2, with 10 bases matching TRBD1. With 6 bases clipped from V and 4 bases from J, the junction kept 11 bases outside the gene matches. This CDR3 comprises 17 residues. From germline, CDR1 is LNHDA and CDR2 SQIVND (reference sequence). CDR3 amino acids: CASSKKTGTGATGELFF. DNA for the CDR3: TGTGCCAGTAGCAAAAAGACCGGGACAGGGGCCACCGGGGAGCTGTTTTTT.

The V call is TRBV7-8, the J call TRBJ2-7, with D possibly matching TRBD1 (6 bases). This CDR3 has 15 amino acids. Trimming took 5 bases from V and 6 from J, leaving 20 bases between them. Germline V lookup: CDR1 SGHVS, CDR2 FQNEAQ. This CDR3 reads CASSQTRTARTEQYF. The CDR3 DNA is TGTGCCAGCAGCCAGACCCGGACAGCTCGGACCGAGCAGTACTTC.

V gene TRBV28 combines with J gene TRBJ2-1; TRBD2 matches 14 bases. The V gene's germline CDR1 is MDHEN and CDR2 SYDVKM. The CDR3 length is 16 residues. J gave up 8 bases and V 6 bases, and 9 bases lay outside the gene matches. Here the CDR3 reads CASSRGGTSGSYEQFF. The CDR3 bases are TGTGCCAGCAGCCGAGGGGGGACTAGCGGGAGCTATGAGCAGTTCTTC.

This rearrangement joins TRBV9 to TRBJ1-2; 8 positions match TRBD1. The germline CDR1 and CDR2 sequences are SGDLS and YYNGEE. The CDR3 covers 13 residues. The ends lost 2 bases at V and 7 bases at J; junction bases unmatched: 4. In nucleotides, the CDR3 is TGTGCCAGCAGCGTCGGACAGGGCCGTGGCTACACCTTC. Protein product: CASSVGQGRGYTF.

The table lists this clone with a count of one. The chain links TRBV30 to TRBJ1-5; D gene ambiguous. The CDR3 sequence is 13 residues long. Trimming stripped 0 bases from V and 8 bases from J, with 11 bases between. The germline V gene has CDR1 GTSNPN and CDR2 SVGIG (reference sequence). The CDR3 region is CAWSVEVLEPQHF. CDR3 bases: TGTGCCTGGAGTGTGGAGGTTTTGGAGCCCCAGCATTTT.

The chain joins TRBV27 to TRBJ1-5; 7 bases fit TRBD1. Trimming removed 3 bases from V and 4 bases from J; junction bases left unmatched: 3. This CDR3 comprises 14 residues. CDR1 is MNHEY, CDR2 SMNVEV, per germline (reference sequence). CDR3 sequence (DNA): TGTGCCAGCAGTTTTGCCAGGGGGAATCAGCCCCAGCATTTT. It codes for CASSFARGNQPQHF.

The chain uses TRBV28 and TRBJ1-2; D remains unclear. The ends were cut back, 10 bases at V and 8 bases at J, with 14 bases in the middle. Looked up from germline, CDR1 is MDHEN and CDR2 is SYDVKM. The CDR3 runs to 11 residues. The chain's CDR3 is CATAGFEGYTF. In nucleotides, the CDR3 is TGTGCCACAGCGGGGTTCGAAGGCTACACCTTC.

The V gene is TRBV4-1, the J gene TRBJ2-3; D might be TRBD2 (5 bases). The germline V and J ends were trimmed by 6 bases and 7 bases, with 20 bases remaining between them. Germline CDR1 MGHRA, CDR2 YSYEKL. The CDR3 length is 15 residues. The DNA of the CDR3 is TGCGCCAGCAGTACGGAAACTAGGGTTTCGAATACGCAGTATTTT. It yields the protein CASSTETRVSNTQYF.

The chain is built from TRBV6-5 and TRBJ1-1, with 11 bases matching TRBD1. Germline V gene sequence: CDR1 MNHEY, CDR2 SVGAGI. The CDR3 length is 13 residues. V lost 3 bases to trimming and J lost 11 bases; unmatched junction nucleotides: 5. The CDR3 DNA sequence: TGTGCCAGCAGTTATGGGACAGGGGGAGGCGCTTTCTTT. Protein product: CASSYGTGGGAFF.

The genes are TRBV6-5 and TRBJ2-3; 10 bases are shared with TRBD1. The CDR3 length is 14 residues. Per germline, CDR1 MNHEY and CDR2 SVGAGI. Trimming took 9 bases from V and 3 from J; bases not matched to a gene: 6. The CDR3 DNA follows: TGTGCCAGTTACGGACAGGGGGATACAGATACGCAGTATTTT. This codes for CASYGQGDTDTQYF.

CDR3 coding DNA: TGTGCCAGCAGCCTAAGCCCATCCGGGGTCTATGGCTACACCTTC. Residues: CASSLSPSGVYGYTF. The rearrangement joins TRBV6-1 to TRBJ1-2; no definite D call. Germline CDR1 MNHNS, CDR2 SASEGT. With 6 bases removed from V and 4 bases from J, the gap between germline ends came to 18 bases. This CDR3 is built from 15 residues.

This clone occurred a few times. The V call is TRBV28, the J call TRBJ2-6; 7 bases match TRBD1. Germline assignment: CDR1 MDHEN and CDR2 SYDVKM. The CDR3 has 19 amino acids. V shed 7 bases, J shed 0 bases, and the junction held 15 bases outside the gene matches. The DNA for the CDR3 is TGTGCCAGCAATCCCACTCCCGGGACAGCCTTCTCTGGGGCCAACGTCCTGACTTTC. Amino acid sequence: CASNPTPGTAFSGANVLTF. The full variable domain, with the rest looked up from reference TRBV28 and TRBJ2-6, is DVKVTQSSRYLVKRTGEKVFLECVQDMDHENMFWYRQDPGLGLRLIYFSYDVKMKEKGDIPEGYSVSREKKERFSLILESASTNQTSMYLCASNPTPGTAFSGANVLTFGAGSRLTVL.